This T cell receptor beta chain was found in a study of cytomegalovirus exposure and HLA in healthy donors. The CDR3 is 15 residues long. Germline V gene data show CDR1 as SGDLS and CDR2 as YYNGEE. Losses at the gene ends were 0 bases for V and 4 bases for J; bases not matched to a gene: 3. The study, taken as a whole, reports: In a later analysis, TCR beta V- and J-gene trimming was associated with a missense DCLRE1C variant. Common viral pathogens (according to a later analysis) appeared linked to several of the most significant clusters.

In regard to this clone: Its matching antigen is unknown.

PCR amplification relied on 60 Vbeta primers (plus 13 Jbeta primers). Sequencing used immunoSEQ multiplex PCR; TCRdb keeps in-frame clones, though not all of them. The sample carries approximately 120,000 clones, 75% to 90% recorded once. The sequence was obtained from a woman aged 25 to 39 in good health and CMV-seropositive. The rearrangement joins TRBV9 to TRBJ2-1, with TRBD1 matching 8 bases. Sequencing input: PBMCs. DNA of the CDR3: TGTGCCAGCAGCGTAGTACAGGGGGGATACAATGAGCAGTTCTTC. Its translation: CASSVVQGGYNEQFF. Variable domain in full (rest from reference TRBV9 and TRBJ2-1): DSGVTQTPKHLITATGQRVTLRCSPRSGDLSVYWYQQSLDQGLQFLIQYYNGEERAKGNILERFSAQQFPDLHSELNLSSLELGDSALYFCASSVVQGGYNEQFFGPGTRLTVL.